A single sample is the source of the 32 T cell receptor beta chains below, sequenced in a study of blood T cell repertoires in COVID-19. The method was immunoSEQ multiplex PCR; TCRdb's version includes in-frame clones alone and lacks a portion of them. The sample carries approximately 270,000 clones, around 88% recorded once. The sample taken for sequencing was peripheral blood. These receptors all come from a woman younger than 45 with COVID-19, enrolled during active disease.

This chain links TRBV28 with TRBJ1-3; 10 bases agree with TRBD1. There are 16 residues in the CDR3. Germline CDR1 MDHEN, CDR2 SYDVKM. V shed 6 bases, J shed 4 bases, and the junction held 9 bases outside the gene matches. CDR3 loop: CASSSSGTGDGNTIYF. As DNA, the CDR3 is TGTGCCAGCAGCTCGTCCGGGACAGGGGACGGAAACACCATATATTTT.

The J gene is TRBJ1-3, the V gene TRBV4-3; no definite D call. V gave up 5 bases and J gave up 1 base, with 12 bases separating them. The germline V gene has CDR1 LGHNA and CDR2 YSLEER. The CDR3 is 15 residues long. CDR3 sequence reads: CASSYERTSGNTIYF. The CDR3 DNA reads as TGCGCCAGCAGCTACGAACGGACTTCTGGAAACACCATATATTTT.

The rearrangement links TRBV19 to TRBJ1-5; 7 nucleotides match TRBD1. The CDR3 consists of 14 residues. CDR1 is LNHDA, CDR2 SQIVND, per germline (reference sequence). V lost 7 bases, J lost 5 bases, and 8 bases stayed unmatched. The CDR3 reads CASTARDSDQPQHF. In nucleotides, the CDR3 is TGTGCCAGTACGGCAAGGGACAGTGATCAGCCCCAGCATTTT.

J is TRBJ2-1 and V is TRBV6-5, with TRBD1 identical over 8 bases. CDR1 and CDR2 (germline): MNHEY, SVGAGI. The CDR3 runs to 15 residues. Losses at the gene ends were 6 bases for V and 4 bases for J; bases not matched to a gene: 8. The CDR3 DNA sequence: TGTGCCAGCAGGGCGCAGGGGGCCATATACAATGAGCAGTTCTTC. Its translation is CASRAQGAIYNEQFF.

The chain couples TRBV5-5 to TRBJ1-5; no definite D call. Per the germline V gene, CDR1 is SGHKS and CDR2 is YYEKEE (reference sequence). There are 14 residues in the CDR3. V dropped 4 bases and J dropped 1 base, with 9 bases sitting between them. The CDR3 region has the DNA TGTGCCAGCAGCGGAGGGTTAAGCAATCAGCCCCAGCATTTT. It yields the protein CASSGGLSNQPQHF.

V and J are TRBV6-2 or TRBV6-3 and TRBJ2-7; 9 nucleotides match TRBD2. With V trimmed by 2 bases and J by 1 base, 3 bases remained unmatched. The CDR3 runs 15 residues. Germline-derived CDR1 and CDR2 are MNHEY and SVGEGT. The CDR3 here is CASSYGTSRSYEQYF. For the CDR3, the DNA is TGTGCCAGCAGTTACGGGACTAGCCGTTCCTACGAGCAGTACTTC.

The CDR3 is CASSQWSSGTDTQYF. The CDR3 DNA sequence: TGCGCCAGCAGCCAATGGTCTAGCGGGACAGATACGCAGTATTTT. This chain links TRBV4-3 with TRBJ2-3, with 8 positions matching TRBD2. Germline values: CDR1 LGHNA, CDR2 YSLEER. With 2 bases clipped from V and 3 bases from J, the junction kept 4 bases outside the gene matches. This CDR3 spans 15 amino acids.

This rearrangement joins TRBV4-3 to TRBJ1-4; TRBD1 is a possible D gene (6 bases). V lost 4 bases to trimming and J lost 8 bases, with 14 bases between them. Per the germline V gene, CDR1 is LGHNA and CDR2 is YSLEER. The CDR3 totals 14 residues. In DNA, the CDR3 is TGCGCCAGCAGCCGGGGCAGGGGCAAAGAAAAACTGTTTTTT. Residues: CASSRGRGKEKLFF.

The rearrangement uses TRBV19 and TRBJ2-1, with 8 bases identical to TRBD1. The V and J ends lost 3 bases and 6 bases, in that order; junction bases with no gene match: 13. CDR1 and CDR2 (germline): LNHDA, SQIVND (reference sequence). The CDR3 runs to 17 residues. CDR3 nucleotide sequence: TGTGCCAGTAGTATCAATCGTGGACAGGGCCAACTCAATGAGCAGTTCTTC. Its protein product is CASSINRGQGQLNEQFF.

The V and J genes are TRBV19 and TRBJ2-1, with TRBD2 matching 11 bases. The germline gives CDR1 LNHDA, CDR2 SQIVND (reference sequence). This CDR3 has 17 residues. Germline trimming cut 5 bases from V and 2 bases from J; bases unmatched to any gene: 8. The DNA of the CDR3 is TGTGCCAGTAGTCAATTTAGCGGGGGGGCCCCCTACAATGAGCAGTTCTTC. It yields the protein CASSQFSGGAPYNEQFF.

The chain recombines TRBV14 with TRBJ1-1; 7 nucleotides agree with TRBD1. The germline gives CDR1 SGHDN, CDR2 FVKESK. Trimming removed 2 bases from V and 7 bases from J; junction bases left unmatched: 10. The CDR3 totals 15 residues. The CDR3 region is CASSQLPGGRGEAFF. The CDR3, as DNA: TGTGCCAGCAGCCAATTACCAGGGGGTCGGGGTGAAGCTTTCTTT.

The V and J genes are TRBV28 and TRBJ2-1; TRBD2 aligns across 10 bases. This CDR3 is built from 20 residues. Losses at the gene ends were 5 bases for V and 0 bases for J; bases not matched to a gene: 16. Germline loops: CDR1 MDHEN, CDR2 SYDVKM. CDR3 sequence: CASSTLSGGARRSSYNEQFF. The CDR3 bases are TGTGCCAGCAGTACACTAAGCGGGGGGGCCCGCCGGAGCTCCTACAATGAGCAGTTCTTC.

The CDR3 loop is CASSQVREKLFF. CDR3 in DNA: TGTGCCAGCAGCCAAGTCCGTGAAAAACTGTTTTTT. The chain links TRBV3-1 (or the pseudogene TRBV3-2) to TRBJ1-4, with unresolved D. The CDR3 loop spans 12 amino acids. Per the germline V gene, CDR1 is LGHDT and CDR2 is YNNKEL (reference sequence). The V and J ends lost 1 base and 7 bases respectively, with 4 bases between them.

CDR3 residues: CASSVAGTFYGYTF. In DNA form, the CDR3 reads TGTGCCAGCAGCGTAGCCGGGACATTCTATGGCTACACCTTC. The rearrangement uses TRBV6-6 and TRBJ1-2, with D tentatively TRBD1 (6 bases). The length of the CDR3 is 14 residues. The V end lost 6 bases, the J end lost 4 bases, and 15 bases lay between the germline ends. Germline V gene sequence: CDR1 MNHNY, CDR2 SVGAGI (reference sequence).

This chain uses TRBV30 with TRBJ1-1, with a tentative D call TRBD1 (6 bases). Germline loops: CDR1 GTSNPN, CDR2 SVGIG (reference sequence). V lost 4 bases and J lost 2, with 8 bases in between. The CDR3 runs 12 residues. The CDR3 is CAWNRVNTEAFF. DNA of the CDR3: TGTGCCTGGAACAGGGTAAACACTGAAGCTTTCTTT.

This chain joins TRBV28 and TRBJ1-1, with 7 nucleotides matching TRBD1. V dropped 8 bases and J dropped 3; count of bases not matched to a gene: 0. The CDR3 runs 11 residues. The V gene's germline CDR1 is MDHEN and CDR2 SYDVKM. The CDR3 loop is CASQGDTEAFF. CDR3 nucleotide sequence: TGTGCCAGCCAGGGGGACACTGAAGCTTTCTTT.

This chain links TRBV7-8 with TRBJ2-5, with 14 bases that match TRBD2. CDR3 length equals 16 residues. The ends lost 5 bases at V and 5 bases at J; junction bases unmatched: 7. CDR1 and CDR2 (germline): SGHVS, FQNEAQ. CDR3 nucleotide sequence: TGTGCCAGCAGCCGACTAGCGGGGGGGCTGGGGGAGACCCAGTACTTC. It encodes CASSRLAGGLGETQYF. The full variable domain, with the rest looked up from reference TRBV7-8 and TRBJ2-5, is GAGVSQSPRYKVAKRGQDVALRCDPISGHVSLFWYQQALGQGPEFLTYFQNEAQLDKSGLPSDRFFAERPEGSVSTLKIQRTQQEDSAVYLCASSRLAGGLGETQYFGPGTRLLVL.

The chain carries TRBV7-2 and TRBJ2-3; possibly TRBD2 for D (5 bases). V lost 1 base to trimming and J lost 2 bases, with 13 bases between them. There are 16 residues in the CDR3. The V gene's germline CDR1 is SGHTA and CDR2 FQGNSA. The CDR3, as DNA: TGTGCCAGCAGCTTAGATCCGGGAAGGATCACAGATACGCAGTATTTT. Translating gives CASSLDPGRITDTQYF.

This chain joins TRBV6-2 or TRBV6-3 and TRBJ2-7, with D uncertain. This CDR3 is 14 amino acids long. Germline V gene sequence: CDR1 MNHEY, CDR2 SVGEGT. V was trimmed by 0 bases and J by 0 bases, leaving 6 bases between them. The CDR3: CASSYSAISYEQYF. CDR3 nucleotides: TGTGCCAGCAGTTACTCAGCTATCTCCTACGAGCAGTACTTC.

DNA for the CDR3: TGTGCCAGCAGTTTATACGACAGGGGGCAACTACGAGGGGGTAGTCAGCCCCAGCATTTT. Translation gives CASSLYDRGQLRGGSQPQHF. The genes are TRBV28 and TRBJ1-5; TRBD1 matches at 10 bases. The trim removed 1 base at V and 6 bases at J, leaving 18 bases unmatched. The CDR3 has 20 residues. Germline CDR1 and CDR2: MDHEN and SYDVKM.

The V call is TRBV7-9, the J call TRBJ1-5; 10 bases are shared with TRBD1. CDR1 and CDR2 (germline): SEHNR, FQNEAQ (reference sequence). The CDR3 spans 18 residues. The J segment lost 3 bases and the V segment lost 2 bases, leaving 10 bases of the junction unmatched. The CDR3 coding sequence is TGTGCCAGCAGCTTAAGCCCGAGACAGGGGGCCTACAATCAGCCCCAGCATTTT. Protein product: CASSLSPRQGAYNQPQHF.

CDR3 in DNA: TGTGCCAGCACCTTAGGACAGCCGAACACTGAAGCTTTCTTT. As protein: CASTLGQPNTEAFF. The rearrangement uses TRBV6-5 and TRBJ1-1; D is possibly TRBD1 (6 bases). Germline loops: CDR1 MNHEY, CDR2 SVGAGI. This CDR3 region has 14 residues. V was trimmed by 7 bases and J by 1 base, leaving 13 bases between them.

The CDR3 sequence: CASSQERGPQHF. CDR3 nucleotide sequence: TGTGCCAGCAGCCAAGAACGGGGGCCCCAGCATTTT. The chain joins TRBV14 to TRBJ1-5, with D hard to call. Trimming left V 0 bases short and J 9 bases short, with 6 bases between. This CDR3 region has 12 residues. CDR1 is SGHDN and CDR2 is FVKESK in the germline V gene.

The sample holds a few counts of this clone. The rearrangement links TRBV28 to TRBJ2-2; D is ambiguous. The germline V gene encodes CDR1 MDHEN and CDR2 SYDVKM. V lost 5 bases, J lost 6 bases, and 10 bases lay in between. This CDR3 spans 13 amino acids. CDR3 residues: CASSPRLAGELFF. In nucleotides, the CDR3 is TGTGCCAGCAGTCCCAGGTTAGCCGGGGAGCTGTTTTTT.

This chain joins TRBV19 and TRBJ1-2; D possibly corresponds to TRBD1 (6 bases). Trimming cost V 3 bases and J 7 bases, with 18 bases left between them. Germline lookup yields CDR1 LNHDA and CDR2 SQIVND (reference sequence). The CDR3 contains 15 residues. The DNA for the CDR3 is TGTGCCAGTAGTATTGGACAGTTCTATAGGAGTGGCTACACCTTC. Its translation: CASSIGQFYRSGYTF.

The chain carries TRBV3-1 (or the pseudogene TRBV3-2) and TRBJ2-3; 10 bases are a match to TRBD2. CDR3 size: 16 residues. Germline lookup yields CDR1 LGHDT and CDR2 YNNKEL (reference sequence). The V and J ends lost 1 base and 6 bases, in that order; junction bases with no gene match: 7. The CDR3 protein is CASSQGPSGGMDTQYF. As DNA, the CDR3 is TGTGCCAGCAGCCAAGGGCCTAGCGGGGGTATGGATACGCAGTATTTT.

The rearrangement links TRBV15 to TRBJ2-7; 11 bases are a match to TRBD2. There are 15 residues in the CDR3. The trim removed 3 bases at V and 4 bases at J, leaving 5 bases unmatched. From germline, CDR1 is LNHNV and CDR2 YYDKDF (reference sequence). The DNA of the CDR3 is TGTGCCACCAGCAGGGCCGGGACTAGCGGATACGAGCAGTACTTC. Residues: CATSRAGTSGYEQYF. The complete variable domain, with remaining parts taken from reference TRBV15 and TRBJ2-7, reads DAMVIQNPRYQVTQFGKPVTLSCSQTLNHNVMYWYQQKSSQAPKLLFHYYDKDFNNEADTPDNFQSRRPNTSFCFLDIRSPGLGDTAMYLCATSRAGTSGYEQYFGPGTRLTVT.

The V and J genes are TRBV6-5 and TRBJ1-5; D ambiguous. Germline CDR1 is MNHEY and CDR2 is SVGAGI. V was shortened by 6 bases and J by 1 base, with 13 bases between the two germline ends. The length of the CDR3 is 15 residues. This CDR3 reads CASSRIGGSNQPQHF. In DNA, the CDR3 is TGTGCCAGCAGCCGGATTGGAGGGAGCAATCAGCCCCAGCATTTT.

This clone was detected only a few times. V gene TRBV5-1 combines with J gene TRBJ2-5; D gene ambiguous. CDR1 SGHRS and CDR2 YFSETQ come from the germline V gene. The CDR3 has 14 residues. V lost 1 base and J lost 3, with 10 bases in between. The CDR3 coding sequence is TGCGCCAGCAGCTTGAATCTGCGTAAAGAGACCCAGTACTTC. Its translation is CASSLNLRKETQYF.

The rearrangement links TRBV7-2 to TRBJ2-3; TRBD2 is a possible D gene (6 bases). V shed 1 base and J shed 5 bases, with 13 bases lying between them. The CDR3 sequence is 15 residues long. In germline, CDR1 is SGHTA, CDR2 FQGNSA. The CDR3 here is CASSLEAREIDTQYF. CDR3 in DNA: TGTGCCAGCAGCTTAGAGGCGCGGGAAATAGATACGCAGTATTTT.

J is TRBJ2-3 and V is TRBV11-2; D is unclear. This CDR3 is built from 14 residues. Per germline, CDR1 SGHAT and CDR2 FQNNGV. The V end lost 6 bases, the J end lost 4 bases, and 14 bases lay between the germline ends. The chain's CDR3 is CASSTASPPDTQYF. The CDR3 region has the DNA TGTGCCAGCAGTACAGCCAGTCCCCCAGATACGCAGTATTTT.

The CDR3 reads CASSQGPGRRYEQYF. The CDR3 coding sequence is TGCGCCAGCAGCCAAGGGCCAGGGAGGCGCTACGAGCAGTACTTC. The J gene is TRBJ2-7, the V gene TRBV4-1; D possibly corresponds to TRBD2 (6 bases). Germline V gives CDR1 MGHRA, CDR2 YSYEKL. Trimming took off 1 base at V and 3 bases at J, with 13 bases between the two ends. CDR3 length equals 15 residues.